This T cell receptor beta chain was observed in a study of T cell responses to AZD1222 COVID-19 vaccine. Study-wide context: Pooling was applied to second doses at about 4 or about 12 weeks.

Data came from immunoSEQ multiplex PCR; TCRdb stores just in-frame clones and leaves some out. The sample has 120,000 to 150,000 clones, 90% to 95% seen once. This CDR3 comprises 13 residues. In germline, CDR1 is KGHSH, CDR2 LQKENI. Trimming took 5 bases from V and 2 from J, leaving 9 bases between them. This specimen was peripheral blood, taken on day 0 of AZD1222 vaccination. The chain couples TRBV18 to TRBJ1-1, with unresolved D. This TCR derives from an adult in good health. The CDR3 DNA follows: TGTGCCAGCTCAGCAGCTATCAACACTGAAGCTTTCTTT. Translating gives CASSAAINTEAFF.